This section outlines one T cell receptor beta chain sequence together with its context. Its recognized antigen is unknown. Base qualities are missing; no much larger clone stands one base away. Library creation used the immunoSEQ multiplex PCR assay. About 10^5 TCR templates per sample were assayed on the deep sequencing platform. Genomic DNA extracted from sorted T cells was used for TCRbeta CDR3 sequencing. On the study's bioinformatics: Clonal analysis of TCRbeta CDR3 data was done in the R programming language. Alloreactive CD4+ and CD8+ clones were identified by comparing unstimulated samples to CFSE-low samples taken after the reaction. Regulatory or non-regulatory origin was assigned to alloreactive CD4+ clones by matching of sequences to sorted unstimulated Treg and non-Treg repertoires. TCRdb mirrors the immuneACCESS table, restricted to in-frame sequences. Some clones are absent from its copies; in checked studies, under half trace to an unresolved V gene, and the reason for the others is unknown. D and trimming come from the DNA, and the V and J calls and clone size come from that table. This sample holds approximately 60,000 clones; 70% to 85% were observed only once. The top ten clones comprise less than 0.55% of the sample.

V trim: 4 bases; J trim: 0 bases; unmatched bases: 4. Reading the germline V gene (reference sequence) gives CDR1 MNHEY and CDR2 SMNVEV. The CDR3 covers 17 residues, taking in both the cysteine and the phenylalanine. Only CDR3 DNA remains: 51 bases, in frame from the first base. The sample originates from a study of siplizumab effects on memory and regulatory T cells (dated by TCRdb to between 2018 and 2020). Concerning the study at large: The effect of the anti-CD2 antibody siplizumab on alloreactive T-cell subsets was examined in allogeneic mixed lymphocyte reactions constructed from human PBMCs. The research as a whole found: A naive or memory phenotype could not be assigned to roughly 80-97% of proliferating CD4+ or CD8+ clones. Whether proliferating Tregs from siplizumab cultures actually had suppressive function was not functionally confirmed. Compared with memory T cells, unstimulated naive T cells appeared more diverse, and naive cells seemed to make a substantial contribution to the alloresponse. Of the alloreactive CD4+ clones that could be mapped, the Treg-derived share averaged about 63% with siplizumab compared with around 25% in control reactions. Sequences below about 10^-5 frequency were poorly captured, so only a minor fraction of alloreactive clones could be mapped to unstimulated subsets. Siplizumab significantly lowered the cumulative frequency of alloreactive sequences that could be traced to unstimulated CD4+ memory T cells.

In a few donor pairs, further sequencing was done on unstimulated CD8+ naive, CD4+ memory, CD8+ TEMRA, CD4+ naive and CD8+ effector memory subsets. Sorted unstimulated T cells and proliferating T cells recovered from mixed lymphocyte reactions were subjected to TCRbeta CDR3 sequencing. Fresh whole blood from about 9 HLA-typed healthy donors was used as the source from which PBMCs were isolated. Sequencing input: memory CD4+ T cells sorted from blood. This specimen's cell subset or site label, per the study, means: unstimulated CD4+ memory T cells. The TCR comes from a human donor in good health. The chain uses TRBV27 and TRBJ2-6, with 9 central nucleotides matching TRBD2. The CDR3 amino acid sequence is: CASSSLAGLSGANVLTF. The bases are TGTGCCAGCAGTTCACTAGCGGGCCTCTCTGGGGCCAACGTCCTGACTTTC.